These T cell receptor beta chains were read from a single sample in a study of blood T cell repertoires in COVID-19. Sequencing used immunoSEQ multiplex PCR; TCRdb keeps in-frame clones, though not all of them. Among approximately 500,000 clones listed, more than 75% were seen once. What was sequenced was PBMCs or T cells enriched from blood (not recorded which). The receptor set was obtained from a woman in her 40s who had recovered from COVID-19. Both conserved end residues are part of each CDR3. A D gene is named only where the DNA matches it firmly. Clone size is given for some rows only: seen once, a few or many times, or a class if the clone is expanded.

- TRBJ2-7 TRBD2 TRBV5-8 CASSLWLAGDEQYF TGTGCCAGCAGCTTATGGCTAGCGGGAGACGAGCAGTACTTC
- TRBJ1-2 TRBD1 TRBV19 CASSVGQGKGYTF TGTGCCAGTAGTGTGGGACAGGGGAAGGGCTACACCTTC
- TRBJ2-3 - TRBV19 CASSIGTADTQYF TGTGCCAGTAGTATCGGTACCGCAGATACGCAGTATTTT
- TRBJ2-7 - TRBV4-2 CASAVEGHEQYF TGTGCCAGCGCGGTGGAAGGTCACGAGCAGTACTTC
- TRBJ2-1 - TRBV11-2 CASSLWSGESEQFF TGTGCCAGCAGCTTATGGTCGGGAGAGTCTGAGCAGTTCTTC
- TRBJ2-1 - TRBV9 CASSVAAYNEQFF TGTGCCAGCAGCGTAGCCGCCTACAATGAGCAGTTCTTC
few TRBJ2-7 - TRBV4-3 CASSQAVSSYEQYF TGCGCCAGCAGCCAAGCCGTTAGCTCCTACGAGCAGTACTTC
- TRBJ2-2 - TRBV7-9 CASIKPGQNTGELFF TGTGCCAGTATCAAACCGGGACAGAACACCGGGGAGCTGTTTTTT
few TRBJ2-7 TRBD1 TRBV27 CASSDRGRYEQYF TGTGCCAGCAGCGACAGGGGGCGCTACGAGCAGTACTTC
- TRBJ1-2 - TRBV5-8 CASSLASDRDYTF TGTGCCAGCAGCTTGGCGTCGGATCGGGACTACACCTTC
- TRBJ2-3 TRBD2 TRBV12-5 CASGQGTSGEFRTDTQYF TGTGCTAGTGGTCAGGGGACTAGCGGGGAATTCCGTACAGATACGCAGTATTTT
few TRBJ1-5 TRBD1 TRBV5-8 CASSRDRQGRNQPQHF TGTGCCAGCAGCCGAGACCGACAGGGAAGGAATCAGCCCCAGCATTTT
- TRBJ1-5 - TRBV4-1 CASSQDTRLTTSNQPQHF TGCGCCAGCAGCCAAGATACTCGACTAACCACGAGCAATCAGCCCCAGCATTTT
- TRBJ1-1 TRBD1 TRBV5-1 CASSGTGGRGPMNTEAFF TGCGCCAGCAGCGGAACAGGGGGAAGGGGCCCCATGAACACTGAAGCTTTCTTT
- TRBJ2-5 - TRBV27 CASSQNRVQQGRETQYF TGTGCCAGCAGCCAAAATCGGGTCCAACAGGGACGAGAGACCCAGTACTTC
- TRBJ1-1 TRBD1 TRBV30 CAWSGETGLNTEAFF TGTGCCTGGAGTGGGGAGACAGGGCTGAACACTGAAGCTTTCTTT
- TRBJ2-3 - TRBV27 CASNRGPGTSTDTQYF TGTGCCAGCAATCGCGGACCGGGAACTAGCACAGATACGCAGTATTTT
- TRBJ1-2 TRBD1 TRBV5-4 CASSMGTGFYGYTF TGTGCCAGCAGTATGGGGACAGGCTTCTATGGCTACACCTTC
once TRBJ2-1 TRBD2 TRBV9 CASSPRTSGSYNEQFF TGTGCCAGCAGCCCAAGGACTAGCGGGAGTTACAATGAGCAGTTCTTC
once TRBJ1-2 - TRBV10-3 CAISDQENYGYTF TGTGCCATCAGTGACCAGGAAAACTATGGCTACACCTTC
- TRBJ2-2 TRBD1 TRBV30 CACLLRRDRVILNTGELFF TGTGCCTGTCTTCTGCGGCGGGACAGGGTGATTTTGAACACCGGGGAGCTGTTTTTT
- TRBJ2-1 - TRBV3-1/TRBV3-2 CASSLALREQFF TGTGCCAGCAGCTTAGCGCTTCGTGAGCAGTTCTTC
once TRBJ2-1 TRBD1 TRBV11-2 CASRALTGTGKYNEQFF TGTGCCAGCAGGGCGCTTACCGGGACAGGGAAATACAATGAGCAGTTCTTC
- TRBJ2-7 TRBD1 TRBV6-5 CASLKDRGPYEQYF TGTGCCAGCCTTAAGGACAGGGGACCCTACGAGCAGTACTTC
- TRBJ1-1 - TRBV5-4 CASSLGSVLSGNTEAFF TGTGCCAGCAGCTTAGGATCAGTTCTGTCGGGTAACACTGAAGCTTTCTTT
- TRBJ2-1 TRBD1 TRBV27 CASSFATGDNEQFF TGTGCCAGCAGTTTTGCCACAGGGGACAATGAGCAGTTCTTC
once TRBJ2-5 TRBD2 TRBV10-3 CAISLSGRAGETQYF TGTGCCATCAGTCTTAGCGGGAGGGCCGGGGAGACCCAGTACTTC
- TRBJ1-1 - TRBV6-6 CASSSSGTDVNTEAFF TGTGCCAGCAGTTCCTCCGGGACTGACGTGAACACTGAAGCTTTCTTT
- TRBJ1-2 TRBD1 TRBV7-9 CASSEWAGGYGYTF TGTGCCAGCAGCGAATGGGCAGGGGGCTATGGCTACACCTTC
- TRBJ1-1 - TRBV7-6 CASSLSVFTEAFF TGTGCCAGCAGCTTATCTGTTTTCACTGAAGCTTTCTTT
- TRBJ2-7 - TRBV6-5 CASKQEQAPGEQYF TGTGCCAGCAAACAGGAACAGGCCCCGGGCGAGCAGTACTTC
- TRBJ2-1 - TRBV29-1 CSVRQGSPYNEQFF TGCAGCGTACGGCAGGGGAGCCCCTACAATGAGCAGTTCTTC
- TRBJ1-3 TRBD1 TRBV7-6 CASSSQGSGNTIYF TGTGCCAGCAGCTCACAGGGGTCTGGAAACACCATATATTTT
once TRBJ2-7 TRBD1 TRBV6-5 CASRRPGQPSYEQYF TGTGCCAGCAGGAGACCGGGACAGCCGTCCTACGAGCAGTACTTC
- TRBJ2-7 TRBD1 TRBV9 CASSVNPGGMDEQYF TGTGCCAGCAGCGTAAATCCAGGGGGTATGGACGAGCAGTACTTC
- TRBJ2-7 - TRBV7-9 CASSLTREQYF TGTGCCAGCAGCTTAACGCGCGAGCAGTACTTC
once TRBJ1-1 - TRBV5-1 CASSGGRNPNTEAFF TGCGCCAGCAGCGGCGGCAGAAACCCGAACACTGAAGCTTTCTTT
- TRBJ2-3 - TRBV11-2 CASSLAYNRRDTQYF TGTGCCAGCAGCTTAGCGTACAACCGTCGAGATACGCAGTATTTT
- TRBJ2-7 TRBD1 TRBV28 CASSLAQGAYEQYF TGTGCCAGCAGTTTAGCCCAGGGGGCGTACGAGCAGTACTTC
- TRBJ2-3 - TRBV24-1 CATSDSTRQDSTDTQYF TGTGCCACCAGTGATTCCACTAGACAGGACAGCACAGATACGCAGTATTTT
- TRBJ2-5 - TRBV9 CASSDRDNSQETQYF TGTGCCAGCAGCGACCGGGACAATTCTCAAGAGACCCAGTACTTC
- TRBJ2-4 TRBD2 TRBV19 CASSPGGPDHFGAKNIQYF TGTGCCAGTAGTCCGGGGGGACCCGACCACTTTGGAGCCAAAAACATTCAGTACTTC
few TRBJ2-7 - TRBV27 CASSLRTPVREQYF TGTGCCAGCAGTTTAAGGACACCGGTACGGGAGCAGTACTTC
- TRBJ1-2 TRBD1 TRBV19 CASTTGTGYGYTF TGTGCCAGTACAACCGGGACAGGCTATGGCTACACCTTC
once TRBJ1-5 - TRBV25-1 CASSDMGQGSNQPQHF TGTGCCAGCAGTGACATGGGTCAGGGAAGCAATCAGCCCCAGCATTTT
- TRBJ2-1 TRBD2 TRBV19 CASRPSGGSSYNEQFF TGTGCCAGTAGACCCTCGGGGGGGTCCTCCTACAATGAGCAGTTCTTC
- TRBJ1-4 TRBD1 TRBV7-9 CASSPRAGQVDEKLFF TGTGCCAGCAGCCCCAGGGCGGGACAGGTAGACGAAAAACTGTTTTTT
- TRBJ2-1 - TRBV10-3 CAISESNRDGNEQFF TGTGCCATCAGTGAGTCCAACAGGGATGGGAATGAGCAGTTCTTC
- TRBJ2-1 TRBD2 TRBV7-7 CASSPRLAADNEQFF TGTGCCAGCAGTCCCAGACTAGCGGCCGACAATGAGCAGTTCTTC
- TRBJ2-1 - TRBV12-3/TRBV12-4 CASSSDSNNEQFF TGTGCCAGCAGTTCGGACTCTAACAATGAGCAGTTCTTC
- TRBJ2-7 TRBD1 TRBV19 CASSDRPSSYEQYF TGTGCCAGTTCGGACAGGCCGAGCTCCTACGAGCAGTACTTC
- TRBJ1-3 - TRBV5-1 CASSLVSRAVAGNTIYF TGCGCCAGCAGCTTAGTTTCGAGGGCGGTGGCTGGAAACACCATATATTTT
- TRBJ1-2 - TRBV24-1 CATSDFAQNYGYTF TGTGCCACCAGTGATTTCGCCCAGAACTATGGCTACACCTTC
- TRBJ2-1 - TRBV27 CASSSTPGLDDNEQFF TGTGCCAGCAGTTCTACTCCGGGACTGGATGACAATGAGCAGTTCTTC
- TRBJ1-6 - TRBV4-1 CASSQLQGLNNSPLHF TGCGCCAGCAGCCAACTACAGGGTCTCAATAATTCACCCCTCCACTTT
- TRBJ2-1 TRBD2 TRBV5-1 CASSLGRLGNLAGRYNEQFF TGCGCCAGCAGCTTGGGCCGTTTGGGTAACCTAGCGGGGAGATACAATGAGCAGTTCTTC
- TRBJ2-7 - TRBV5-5 CASSRLDYEQYF TGTGCCAGCTCCAGACTTGACTACGAGCAGTACTTC
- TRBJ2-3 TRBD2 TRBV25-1 CATQIAGSTDTQYF TGTGCCACCCAAATAGCGGGAAGCACAGATACGCAGTATTTT
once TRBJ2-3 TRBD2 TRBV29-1 CSVDGLANKGSSDTQYF TGCAGCGTTGATGGACTAGCGAATAAAGGAAGCTCAGATACGCAGTATTTT
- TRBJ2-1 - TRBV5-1 CASSLEQGSYNEQFF TGCGCCAGCAGCTTGGAACAGGGCTCCTACAATGAGCAGTTCTTC